These 14 T cell receptor beta chains came from one sample sequenced in a study of T cell responses to AZD1222 COVID-19 vaccine. Measured with immunoSEQ multiplex PCR; TCRdb has only the in-frame clones, and not every one. This sample has 75,000 to 100,000 clones, with 90% found just once. Sequenced material: peripheral blood, taken on day 0 of AZD1222 vaccination. These receptors were taken from an adult in good health.

This sequence joins TRBV18 and TRBJ2-7, with D possibly TRBD1 on 6 matching bases. V lost 3 bases and J 3 bases, leaving 12 bases between the germline ends. This CDR3 comprises 14 residues. The V gene's germline CDR1 is KGHSH and CDR2 LQKENI. CDR3 sequence: CASSPATGRYEQYF. In DNA, the CDR3 is TGTGCCAGCTCACCTGCGACAGGACGCTACGAGCAGTACTTC.

Notes on this clone: At one end the junction does not follow the germline gene, possibly because of a read error. The rearrangement joins TRBV11-1 to TRBJ2-7; 10 bases are shared with TRBD2. Germline CDR1 and CDR2: SGHAT and FQDESV (reference sequence). The CDR3 runs 14 residues. The CDR3 reads CASGFSGGHYEQYF. In DNA form, the CDR3 reads TGTGCCAGCGGCTTTAGCGGGGGGCACTACGAGCAGTACTTC.

The chain has TRBV7-2 and TRBJ1-2; weak D call: TRBD1 (5 bases). Germline V gene data show CDR1 as SGHTA and CDR2 as FQGNSA. The V end lost 6 bases, the J end lost 1 base, and 15 bases lay between the germline ends. The CDR3 sequence is 15 residues long. CDR3: CASSSPGDYNYGYTF. DNA of the CDR3: TGTGCCAGCAGTTCTCCGGGGGACTATAACTATGGCTACACCTTC.

Only a few counts were recorded for this clone. V and J are TRBV7-2 and TRBJ1-1; 8 bases are a match to TRBD1. The germline V gene encodes CDR1 SGHTA and CDR2 FQGNSA. With V trimmed by 1 base and J by 11 bases, 6 bases remained unmatched. The CDR3 extends over 13 amino acids. The CDR3 nucleotides are TGTGCCAGCAGCTTAGGGACAGGGTTGAGTGCTTTCTTT. Translating it yields CASSLGTGLSAFF.

The chain joins TRBV14 to TRBJ2-2; D ambiguous. Germline values: CDR1 SGHDN, CDR2 FVKESK. V was shortened by 3 bases and J by 3 bases, with 8 bases between the two germline ends. CDR3 length equals 14 residues. This CDR3 is CASSQRPYTGELFF. The CDR3 DNA is TGTGCCAGCAGCCAGAGACCGTACACCGGGGAGCTGTTTTTT. Drawing the rest from reference TRBV14 and TRBJ2-2, the complete variable domain is EAGVTQFPSHSVIEKGQTVTLRCDPISGHDNLYWYRRVMGKEIKFLLHFVKESKQDESGMPNNRFLAERTGGTYSTLKVQPAELEDSGVYFCASSQRPYTGELFFGEGSRLTVL.

The chain is built from TRBV7-2 and TRBJ1-4; TRBD1 is a possible D gene (6 bases). Germline assignment: CDR1 SGHTA and CDR2 FQGNSA. This CDR3 spans 15 amino acids. Trimming pared 5 bases from V and 7 bases from J, leaving 17 bases between. CDR3 sequence: CASSVNRVAGEKLFF. For the CDR3, the DNA is TGTGCCAGCAGCGTAAACAGGGTCGCGGGTGAAAAACTGTTTTTT.

The J gene is TRBJ2-2, the V gene TRBV5-1; D tentatively fits TRBD1 or TRBD2 (5 bases each). V was shortened by 4 bases and J by 0 bases, with 10 bases between the two germline ends. CDR1 is SGHRS and CDR2 is YFSETQ in the germline V gene. This CDR3 spans 15 amino acids. CDR3 protein: CASSRGDSNTGELFF. The CDR3, as DNA: TGCGCCAGCAGCCGAGGGGATTCGAACACCGGGGAGCTGTTTTTT. The complete variable domain, with remaining parts taken from reference TRBV5-1 and TRBJ2-2, reads KAGVTQTPRYLIKTRGQQVTLSCSPISGHRSVSWYQQTPGQGLQFLFEYFSETQRNKGNFPGRFSGRQFSNSRSEMNVSTLELGDSALYLCASSRGDSNTGELFFGEGSRLTVL.

For this clone: Relative to the germline gene, one junction end is altered; a read error may explain this. This chain joins TRBV11-2 and TRBJ1-2, with a possible D match to TRBD1 (5 bases). The CDR3 length is 14 residues. Germline CDR1 is SGHAT and CDR2 is FQNNGV. Here the CDR3 reads CASSPSGTAGSIEF. The CDR3 DNA is TGTGCCAGCAGTCCCAGCGGGACCGCGGGTTCTATTGAGTTC.

The V gene is TRBV4-1, the J gene TRBJ2-7, with D uncertain. The CDR3 loop spans 13 amino acids. The germline gives CDR1 MGHRA, CDR2 YSYEKL. V was trimmed by 2 bases and J by 2 bases, leaving 7 bases between them. CDR3 sequence: CASSQLQTYEQYF. DNA of the CDR3: TGCGCCAGCAGCCAATTGCAGACCTACGAGCAGTACTTC.

J is TRBJ2-7 and V is TRBV9; TRBD1 aligns across 7 bases. The CDR3 sequence is 13 residues long. The trim removed 1 base at V and 5 bases at J, leaving 3 bases unmatched. CDR1 and CDR2 (germline): SGDLS, YYNGEE. Here the CDR3 reads CASSVRTGDEQYF. DNA of the CDR3: TGTGCCAGCAGCGTACGTACAGGGGACGAGCAGTACTTC.

This chain uses TRBV27 with TRBJ1-2, with TRBD1 matching 7 bases. From germline, CDR1 is MNHEY and CDR2 SMNVEV (reference sequence). V lost 9 bases, J lost 8 bases, and 6 bases stayed unmatched. This CDR3 has 11 amino acids. For the CDR3, the DNA is TGTGCCAGGAAGGGGGCGCGCGGCTACACCTTC. Encoded protein: CARKGARGYTF.

This clone was detected only once. No DNA is shown, since the ends of the CDR3 on it are uncertain; the CDR3 is the one TCRdb lists. The chain recombines TRBV5-1 with TRBJ2-1; the D call in the table, TRBD2, was not verified against the DNA. Germline CDR1 and CDR2: SGHRS and YFSETQ. Ends included, the CDR3 has 13 residues. The CDR3 here is CASSFGEGDEQFF.

The chain couples TRBV4-3 to TRBJ1-4, with D perhaps matching TRBD1 (6 bases). CDR3 length equals 15 residues. V was clipped by 1 base and J by 12 bases, with 18 bases between them. The germline gives CDR1 LGHNA, CDR2 YSLEER. The CDR3 DNA is TGCGCCAGCAGCCAAGCGGAACTGGACAGTACCGAACTGTTTTTT. It translates to CASSQAELDSTELFF.

The CDR3 reads CASSLAGHNSPLHF. The DNA for the CDR3 is TGTGCCAGCAGCTTAGCCGGGCATAATTCACCCCTCCACTTT. The chain combines TRBV11-2 with TRBJ1-6; D is unresolved. This CDR3 spans 14 amino acids. CDR1 SGHAT and CDR2 FQNNGV come from the germline V gene. V was pared by 1 base and J by 5 bases, with 6 bases between.